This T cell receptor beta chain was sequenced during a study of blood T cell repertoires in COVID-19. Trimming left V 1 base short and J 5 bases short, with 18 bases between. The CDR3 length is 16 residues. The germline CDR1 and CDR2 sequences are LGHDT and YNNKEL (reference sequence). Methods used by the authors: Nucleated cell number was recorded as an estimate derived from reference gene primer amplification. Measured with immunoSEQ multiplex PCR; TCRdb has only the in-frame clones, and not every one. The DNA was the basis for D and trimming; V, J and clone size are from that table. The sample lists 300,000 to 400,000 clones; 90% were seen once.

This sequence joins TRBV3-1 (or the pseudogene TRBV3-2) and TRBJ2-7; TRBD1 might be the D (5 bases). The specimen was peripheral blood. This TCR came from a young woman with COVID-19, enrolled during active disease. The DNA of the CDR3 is TGTGCCAGCAGCCAAGGAGGTGCAGGGAATAGGGACGAGCAGTACTTC. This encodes CASSQGGAGNRDEQYF.